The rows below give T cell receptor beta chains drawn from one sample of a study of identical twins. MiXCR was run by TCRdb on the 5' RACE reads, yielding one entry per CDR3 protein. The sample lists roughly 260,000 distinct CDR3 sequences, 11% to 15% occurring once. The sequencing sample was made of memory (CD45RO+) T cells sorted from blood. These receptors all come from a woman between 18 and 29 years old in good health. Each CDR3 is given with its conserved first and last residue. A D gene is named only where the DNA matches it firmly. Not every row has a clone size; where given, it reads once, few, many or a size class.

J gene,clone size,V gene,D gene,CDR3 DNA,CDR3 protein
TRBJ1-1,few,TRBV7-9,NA,TGTGCCAGCTGTATCGCTCGAGGGAATATGAACACTGAAGCTTTCTTT,CASCIARGNMNTEAFF
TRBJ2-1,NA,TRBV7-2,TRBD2,TGTGCCAGCAGCTTAATCCTAGCGGGAGTCTATGAGCAGTTCTTC,CASSLILAGVYEQFF
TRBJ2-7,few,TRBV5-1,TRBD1,TGCGCCAGCAGCTACGGACAGGGGAAGAGCGAGCAGTACTTC,CASSYGQGKSEQYF
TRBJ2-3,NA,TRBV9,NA,TGTGCCAGCAGCGTAGGGGCAGGGGCCACCCTAAGAGATACGCAGTATTTT,CASSVGAGATLRDTQYF
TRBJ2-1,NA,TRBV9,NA,TGTGCCAGCAGCTCAACCTTTGGAGGGGGGGTCGACAATGAGCAGTTCTTC,CASSSTFGGGVDNEQFF
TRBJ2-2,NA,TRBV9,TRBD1,TGTGCCAGCAGCGGAACCGGGACAGTCTTCACCGGGGAGCTGTTTTTT,CASSGTGTVFTGELFF
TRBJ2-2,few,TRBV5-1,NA,TGCGCCAGCAGCTTGGTGGGTTCCAATAACGGGGAGCTGTTTTTT,CASSLVGSNNGELFF
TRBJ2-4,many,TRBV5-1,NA,TGCGCCAGCAGCTTGGCCCAGGGGGCCAAAAACATTCAGTACTTC,CASSLAQGAKNIQYF
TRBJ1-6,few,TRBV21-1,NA,TGTGCCAGCAGCAAAGGGACAGGTCGGGAGAATTCACCCCTCCACTTT,CASSKGTGRENSPLHF
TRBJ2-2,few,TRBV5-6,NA,TGTGCCAGCAGCTTGTTAACAGGCTTTTCAACCGGGGAGCTGTTTTTT,CASSLLTGFSTGELFF
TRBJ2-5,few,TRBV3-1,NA,TGTGCCAGCAGCCGAGGCCGGGACGGCCAAGAGACCCAGTACTTC,CASSRGRDGQETQYF
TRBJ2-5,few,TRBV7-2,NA,TGTGCCAGCAGCCTCTACGATTCTTACCAAGAGACCCAGTACTTC,CASSLYDSYQETQYF
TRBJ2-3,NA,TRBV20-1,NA,TGCACCGGGGCAGGGGCAGCCACAGATACGCAGTATTTT,CTGAGAATDTQYF
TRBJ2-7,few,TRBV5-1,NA,TGCGCCAGCAGCTTGGTGGGAGCCAGGGATGAGCAGTACTTC,CASSLVGARDEQYF
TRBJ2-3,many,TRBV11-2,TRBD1,TGTGCCAGCAGCTATACAGGGGAGACGACAGATACGCAGTATTTT,CASSYTGETTDTQYF
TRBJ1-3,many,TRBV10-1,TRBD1,TGCGCCAGCAGTCCGACAGGGTCTGGAAACACCATATATTTT,CASSPTGSGNTIYF
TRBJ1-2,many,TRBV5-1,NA,TGCGCCAGCAGCCCTCAGGGTAATGGCTACACCTTC,CASSPQGNGYTF
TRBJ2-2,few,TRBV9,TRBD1,TGTGCCAGCAGCCCAGGACAGGGGAGGACCGGGGAGCTGTTTTTT,CASSPGQGRTGELFF
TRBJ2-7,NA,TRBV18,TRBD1,TGTGCCAGCTCGAGGACAGGGGCCATCTCCTACGAGCAGTACTTC,CASSRTGAISYEQYF
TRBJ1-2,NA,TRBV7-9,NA,TGTGCCAGCAGCCCGAGGGCAGGAAGCTATGGCTACACCTTC,CASSPRAGSYGYTF
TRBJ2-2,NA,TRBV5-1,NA,TGCGCCAGCAGGCCCACTAGCCTCAGCACCGGGGAGCTGTTTTTT,CASRPTSLSTGELFF
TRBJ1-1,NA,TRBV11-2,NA,TGTGCCAGCAGCCCTATGGGCAGGGTTTGGACTGAAGCTTTCTTT,CASSPMGRVWTEAFF
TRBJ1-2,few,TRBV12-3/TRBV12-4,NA,TGTGCCAGCAGTTTTGGAAGTGGCTACACCTTC,CASSFGSGYTF
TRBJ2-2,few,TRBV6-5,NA,TGTGCCAGCAGTTACGGCTGGGAGCTGTTTTTT,CASSYGWELFF
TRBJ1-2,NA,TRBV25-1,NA,TGTGCCAGCAGACCAAGGTGGGGGAACTATGGCTACACCTTC,CASRPRWGNYGYTF
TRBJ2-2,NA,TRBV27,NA,TGTGCCAGCAAACACGGGGGTTGGGCCGGGGAGCTGTTTTTT,CASKHGGWAGELFF
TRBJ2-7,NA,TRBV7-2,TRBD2,TGTGCCAGCAGGAGAACTAGCGGGGGTCCCTACGAGCAGTACTTC,CASRRTSGGPYEQYF
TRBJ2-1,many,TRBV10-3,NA,TGTGCCATCAGTGGGAACGGACGATACAATGAGCAGTTCTTC,CAISGNGRYNEQFF
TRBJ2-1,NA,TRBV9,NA,TGTGCCAGCAGCGTAGGTCTTGGGGGGCAGTTCTTC,CASSVGLGGQFF
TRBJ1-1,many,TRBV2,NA,TGTGCCAGCAGTCCCGGGACTTTCTTT,CASSPGTFF
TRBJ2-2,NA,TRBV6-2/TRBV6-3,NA,TGTGCCAGCAGTTACCTCCCCGCCGGGGAGCTGTTTTTT,CASSYLPAGELFF
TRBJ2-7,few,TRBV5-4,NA,TGTGCCAGCAGCATTGACAGCTACGAGCAGTACTTC,CASSIDSYEQYF
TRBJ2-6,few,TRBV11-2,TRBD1,TGTGCCAGCAGCTTAGACCGCAGGGGGCGTGTCTCTGGGGCCAACGTCCTGACTTTC,CASSLDRRGRVSGANVLTF
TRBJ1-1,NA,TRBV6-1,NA,TGTGCCAGCAGGGACAGAACCATGAACACTGAAGCTTTCTTT,CASRDRTMNTEAFF
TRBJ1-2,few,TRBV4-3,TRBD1,TGCGCCAGCAGCCAAGAGACAGGGTGGTTGTTTGATGGCTACACCTTC,CASSQETGWLFDGYTF
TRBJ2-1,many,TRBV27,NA,TGTGCCAGCAGTCCCGGGGCTGGGGTTTATCAGTTCTTC,CASSPGAGVYQFF
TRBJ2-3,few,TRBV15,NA,TGTGCCACCAACGAACTCAACACAGATACGCAGTATTTT,CATNELNTDTQYF
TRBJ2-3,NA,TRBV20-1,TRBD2,TGCAGTGCTAGGGGTGCAGCGGGAGCAGGGGATACGCAGTATTTT,CSARGAAGAGDTQYF
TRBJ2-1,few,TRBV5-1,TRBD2,TGCGCCAGCAGCCCCAGACTAGCGGGAGGGATAAGCTCCTACAATGAGCAGTTCTTC,CASSPRLAGGISSYNEQFF
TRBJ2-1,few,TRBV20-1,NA,TGCAGTGCTAGAGGACCCCTGGTGCTGCGGGATGAGCAGTTCTTC,CSARGPLVLRDEQFF
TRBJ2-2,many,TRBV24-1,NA,TGTGCCACCAGTGACTACCTCGACGGGGAGCTGTTTTTT,CATSDYLDGELFF
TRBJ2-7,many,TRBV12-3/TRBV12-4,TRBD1,TGTGCCAGCAGTTGGGACAGCGTAGAGGCCCTGCGGTACTTC,CASSWDSVEALRYF
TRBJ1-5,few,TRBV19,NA,TGTGCCAGTAGTATAGCCCGGGGAGGTTCTTATCAGCCCCAGCATTTT,CASSIARGGSYQPQHF
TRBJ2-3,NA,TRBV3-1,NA,TGTGCCAGCAGCTTCAGGACAACTGGAGATACGCAGTATTTT,CASSFRTTGDTQYF
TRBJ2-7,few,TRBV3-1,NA,TGTGCCAGCAGCCAACCAGGGGACGAGCAGTACTTC,CASSQPGDEQYF
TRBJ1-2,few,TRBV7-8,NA,TGTGCCAGCAGCTTTTCAGGGTTGGGCTATGGCTACACCTTC,CASSFSGLGYGYTF
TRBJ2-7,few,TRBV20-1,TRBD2,TGCAGTGCTAGTCGTGTAAGCGGGAGCAGGTACGAGCAGTACTTC,CSASRVSGSRYEQYF
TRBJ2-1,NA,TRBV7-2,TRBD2,TGTGCCAGCAGCTTAGATCTAGCGGGAGTGGGTGAGCAGTTCTTC,CASSLDLAGVGEQFF
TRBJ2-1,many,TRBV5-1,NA,TGCGCCAGCAGCTTGGGCCCTGGGGGAAAGCAGTTCTTC,CASSLGPGGKQFF
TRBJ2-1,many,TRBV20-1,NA,TGCAGTGCTAGGGTTTGGTCGGGAGCGAACAATGAGCAGTTCTTC,CSARVWSGANNEQFF